This entry lists 3 T cell receptor beta chains sequenced from one sample in a study of blood T cell repertoires in COVID-19. This table comes from immunoSEQ multiplex PCR, and its TCRdb copy is limited to in-frame clones, with some not included. The sample records 300,000 or so clones, more than 80% being singletons. Material: peripheral blood. Every receptor here comes from a middle-aged woman with acute or convalescent COVID-19.

This chain links TRBV6-5 with TRBJ2-3; 7 bases line up with TRBD2. The germline CDR1 and CDR2 sequences are MNHEY and SVGAGI. After removal of 8 bases from V and 8 bases from J, the junction contained 10 bases not matched to a gene. This CDR3 spans 13 amino acids. This CDR3 is CASQRGPGGTQYF. DNA for the CDR3: TGTGCCAGCCAGCGGGGCCCCGGGGGTACGCAGTATTTT.

V is TRBV25-1 and J is TRBJ1-1, with D perhaps matching TRBD1 (5 bases). The germline CDR1 and CDR2 sequences are MGHDK and SYGVNS. Between the trimmed V and J ends, which lost 1 base and 6 bases, there was a span of 6 bases. The CDR3 spans 12 residues. CDR3 sequence reads: CASSEWGAEAFF. As DNA, the CDR3 is TGTGCCAGCAGTGAATGGGGGGCTGAAGCTTTCTTT.

The chain has TRBV6-6 and TRBJ1-2; D not certain. Trimming took 5 bases from V and 1 from J, leaving 5 bases between them. Germline CDR1 and CDR2: MNHNY and SVGAGI (reference sequence). The length of the CDR3 is 12 residues. CDR3 sequence reads: CASSLNNYGYTF. As DNA, the CDR3 is TGTGCCAGCAGTCTCAATAACTATGGCTACACCTTC.